Sequencing of this T cell receptor beta chain was carried out in a study of blood T cells in healthy people across ages (dated by TCRdb to the mid-2010s). Regarding the research as a whole: In model experiments, template switching captured roughly one uniquely barcoded TCR beta cDNA molecule for every two T cells. Four age groups were formed from the donors: young (average around 15 years), middle-aged (around 39), aged (62) and long-lived (around 82). To avoid experimental bias, donors of different ages were spread randomly across the sequencing lanes. Age-related changes in TCR beta repertoire diversity were measured in the study by deep sequencing normalized with unique cDNA molecular identifiers. The study analyzed two additional independent replicas of 1 million unique cDNA reads from the same blood draw for two donors, one aged 18 to 29 and one aged 80 or older.

The donors were roughly 39 Caucasian individuals from Russia, aged roughly 6 to 100 years, who were systemically healthy. Each donor gave ten milliliters of peripheral blood, collected into EDTA-treated Vacutainer tubes. Ficoll-Paque density-gradient centrifugation was used to isolate PBMCs, with at least 6.5 million per sample. Total RNA, at least 6 micrograms per sample, was extracted from PBMCs with Trizol reagent. Naive CD45RAhigh/CD27high T cell percentages were measured by flow cytometry on a PBMC aliquot from every donor. Library prep was done by 5' RACE. The instrument given in TCRdb is Illumina HiSeq 2500. The second PCR ran for roughly 7 to 11 cycles and used a J-beta primer mix along with a sample-barcoded 5' primer. Each TCR beta cDNA molecule received a unique molecular identifier from a template-switch 5' adaptor carrying 12 random nucleotides. Each sample yielded at least 3 million CDR3-containing paired-end reads. First-strand cDNA synthesis was performed from all RNA using the Mint cDNA synthesis kit, with priming by a TRBC-specific oligonucleotide. Following uracil-DNA glycosylase treatment, a first 18-cycle PCR with universal primers M1SS and BC2_uni_R was performed on all cDNA. The original methods were these. Each sample was normalized by randomly selecting 1 million high-quality reads, each carrying a distinct molecular identifier. Instead of being binned into consensus sequences, reads with shared molecular identifiers were discarded. MiTCR, set to a Q25 quality threshold and the strictest error-elimination algorithm, was used for CDR3 identification, clonotype clustering and error correction. Lower-bound total TCR beta diversity was estimated with a nonparametric unseen species model using Euler transformation. The public reads were reprocessed in TCRdb via fastp at Q25 and MiXCR, keeping in-frame beta chains. Rows merge per CDR3 protein into single entries with the most common DNA and genes. TCRdb's processing, not the authors' own work, is the source of the V and J calls. The sample contains 450,000 to 700,000 distinct CDR3 sequences, 25% to 30% of them found a single time. In total, the top ten clones hold about a fifth of the sample.

This clonotype turned up a few times. Its antigen remains unidentified. Per-nucleotide qualities are absent, and no much larger clonotype sits a single base away. Overall results and qualifications from the work: Observed TCR beta diversity correlated strongly with the percentage of naive T cells measured by flow cytometry. The long-lived group showed more naive CD4+ T cells, fewer expanded clones and increased TCR diversity than the aged group, suggesting age selection. Estimates of total diversity based on one million sequenced T cells were considered lower bounds and underestimates. Donor CMV infection status was unknown, potentially confounding age-related changes in expanded clonotypes. Bulk unsorted PBMC profiling prevented conclusive comparison of naive and antigen-experienced compartments. Observed TCR beta diversity per million T cells fell roughly linearly with age, and a significant reduction was already apparent by age approximately 41.

This receptor was obtained from a woman in her seventies in good health. The sample taken for sequencing was blood.

The nucleotide sequence is TGTGCCAGCAGCCAAGAGGGATCGGCAGCTAGCACAGATACGCAGTATTTT. This gives the protein CASSQEGSAASTDTQYF. The sequence links TRBV14 to TRBJ2-3, with the D gene call left open. Trimming removed 0 bases from V and 0 bases from J, leaving 13 bases between the germline ends. The cysteine opens and the phenylalanine closes a CDR3 of 17 amino acids. Left in the record is the CDR3 DNA by itself, 51 bases read in frame from the first base. CDR1 and CDR2 are drawn from the germline V gene: SGHDN, FVKESK.